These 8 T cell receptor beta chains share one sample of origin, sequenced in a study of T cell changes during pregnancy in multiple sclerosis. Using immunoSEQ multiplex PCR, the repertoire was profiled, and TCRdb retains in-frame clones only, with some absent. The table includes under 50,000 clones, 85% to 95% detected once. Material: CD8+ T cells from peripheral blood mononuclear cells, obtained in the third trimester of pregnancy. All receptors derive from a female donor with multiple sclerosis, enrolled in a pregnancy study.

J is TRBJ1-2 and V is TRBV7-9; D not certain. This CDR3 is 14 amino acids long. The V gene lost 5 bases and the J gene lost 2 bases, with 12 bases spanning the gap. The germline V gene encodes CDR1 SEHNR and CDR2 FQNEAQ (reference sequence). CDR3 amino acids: CASSTTEGNYGYTF. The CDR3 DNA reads TGTGCCAGCAGCACAACCGAGGGAAACTATGGCTACACCTTC.

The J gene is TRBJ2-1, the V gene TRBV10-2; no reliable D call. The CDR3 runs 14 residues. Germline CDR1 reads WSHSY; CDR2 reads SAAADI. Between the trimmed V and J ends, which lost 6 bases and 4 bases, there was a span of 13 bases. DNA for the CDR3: TGCGCCAGCAGCCTCTTGGGCAGATACAATGAGCAGTTCTTC. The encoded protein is CASSLLGRYNEQFF.

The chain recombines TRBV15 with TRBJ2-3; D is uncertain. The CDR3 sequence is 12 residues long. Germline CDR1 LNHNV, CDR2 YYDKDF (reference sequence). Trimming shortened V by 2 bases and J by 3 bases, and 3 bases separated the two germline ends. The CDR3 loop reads CATSRQTDTQYF. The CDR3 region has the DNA TGTGCCACCAGCAGACAAACAGATACGCAGTATTTT.

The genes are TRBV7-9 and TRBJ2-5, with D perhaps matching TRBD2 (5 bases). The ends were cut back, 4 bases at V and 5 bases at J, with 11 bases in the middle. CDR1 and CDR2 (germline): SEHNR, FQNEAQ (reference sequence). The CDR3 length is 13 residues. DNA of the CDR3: TGTGCCAGCAGCTCCCCTGGCGGGGAGACCCAGTACTTC. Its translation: CASSSPGGETQYF.

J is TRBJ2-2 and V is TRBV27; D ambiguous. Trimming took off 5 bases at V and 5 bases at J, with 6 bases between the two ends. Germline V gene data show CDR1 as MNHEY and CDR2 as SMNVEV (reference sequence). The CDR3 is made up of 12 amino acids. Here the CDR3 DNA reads TGTGCCAGCAGTCCACATACCGGGGAGCTGTTTTTT. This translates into CASSPHTGELFF.

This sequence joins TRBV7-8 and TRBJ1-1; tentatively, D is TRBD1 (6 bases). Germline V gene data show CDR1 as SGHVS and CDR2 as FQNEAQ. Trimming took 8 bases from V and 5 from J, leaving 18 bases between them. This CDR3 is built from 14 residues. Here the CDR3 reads CASVNRGEGTEAFF. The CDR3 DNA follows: TGTGCCAGCGTAAATAGGGGGGAGGGAACTGAAGCTTTCTTT. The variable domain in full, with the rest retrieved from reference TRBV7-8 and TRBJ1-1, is GAGVSQSPRYKVAKRGQDVALRCDPISGHVSLFWYQQALGQGPEFLTYFQNEAQLDKSGLPSDRFFAERPEGSVSTLKIQRTQQEDSAVYLCASVNRGEGTEAFFGQGTRLTVV.

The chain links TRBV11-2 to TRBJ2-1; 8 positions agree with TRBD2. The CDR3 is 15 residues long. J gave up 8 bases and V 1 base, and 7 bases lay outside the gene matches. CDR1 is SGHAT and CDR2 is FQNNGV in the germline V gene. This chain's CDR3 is CASSLGGTSWDEQFF. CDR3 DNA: TGTGCCAGCAGCTTAGGGGGGACTAGTTGGGATGAGCAGTTCTTC.

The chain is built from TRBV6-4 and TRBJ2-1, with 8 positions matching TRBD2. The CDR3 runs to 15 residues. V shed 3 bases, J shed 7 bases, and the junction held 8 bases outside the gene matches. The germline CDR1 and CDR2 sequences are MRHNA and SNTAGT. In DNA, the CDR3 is TGTGCCAGCAGTGAGGACGGACTAGCTACTAATGAGCAGTTCTTC. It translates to CASSEDGLATNEQFF.